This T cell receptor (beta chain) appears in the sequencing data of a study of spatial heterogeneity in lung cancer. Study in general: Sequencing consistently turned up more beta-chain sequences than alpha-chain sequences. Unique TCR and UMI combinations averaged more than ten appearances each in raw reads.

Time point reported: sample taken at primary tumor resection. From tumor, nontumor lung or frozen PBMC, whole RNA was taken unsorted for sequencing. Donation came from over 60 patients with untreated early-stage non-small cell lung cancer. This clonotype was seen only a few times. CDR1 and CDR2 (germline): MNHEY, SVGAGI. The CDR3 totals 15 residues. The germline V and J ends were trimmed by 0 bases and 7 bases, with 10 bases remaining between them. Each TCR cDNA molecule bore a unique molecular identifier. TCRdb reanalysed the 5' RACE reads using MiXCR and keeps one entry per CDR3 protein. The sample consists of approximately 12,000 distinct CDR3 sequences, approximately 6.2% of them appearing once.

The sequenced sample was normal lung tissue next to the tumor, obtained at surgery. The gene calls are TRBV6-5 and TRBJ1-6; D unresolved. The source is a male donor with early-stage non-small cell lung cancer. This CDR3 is CASSYSPGGNSPLHF. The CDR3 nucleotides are TGTGCCAGCAGTTACTCCCCAGGCGGGAATTCACCCCTCCACTTT.